These 18 T cell receptor beta chains came from one sample sequenced in a study of blood T cell repertoires in COVID-19. Using immunoSEQ multiplex PCR, the repertoire was profiled, and TCRdb retains in-frame clones only, with some absent. Altogether over 100,000 clones are present, 80% being singletons, with the ten largest covering approximately 4.2%. Source material: peripheral blood. The receptors here all came from a human donor in a cohort sampled during active or convalescent COVID-19.

This chain links TRBV28 with TRBJ2-7, with 7 bases aligning to TRBD2. Unmatched junction bases numbered 12, after V lost 3 bases and J lost 1 base. CDR3 size: 17 residues. Germline V gene sequence: CDR1 MDHEN, CDR2 SYDVKM. The chain's CDR3 is CASSFNLAVDRSYEQYF. As DNA, the CDR3 is TGTGCCAGCAGTTTTAACCTAGCGGTCGACCGATCCTACGAGCAGTACTTC. Together with reference TRBV28 and TRBJ2-7, the CDR3 gives the full variable domain: DVKVTQSSRYLVKRTGEKVFLECVQDMDHENMFWYRQDPGLGLRLIYFSYDVKMKEKGDIPEGYSVSREKKERFSLILESASTNQTSMYLCASSFNLAVDRSYEQYFGPGTRLTVT.

The chain joins TRBV7-2 to TRBJ2-7; TRBD2 aligns across 9 bases. Germline-derived CDR1 and CDR2 are SGHTA and FQGNSA. V was clipped by 5 bases and J by 3 bases; unmatched bases: 11. This CDR3 region has 16 residues. CDR3: CASSVSGTSPFYEQYF. Written as DNA, the CDR3 is TGTGCCAGCAGCGTATCCGGGACTAGCCCCTTCTACGAGCAGTACTTC.

V gene TRBV6-6 combines with J gene TRBJ1-5, with TRBD1 matching 8 bases. The V and J ends lost 5 bases and 2 bases, in that order; junction bases with no gene match: 14. The germline CDR1 and CDR2 sequences are MNHNY and SVGAGI (reference sequence). The CDR3 runs to 18 residues. This CDR3 is CASSPQIGRGLGNQPQHF. The CDR3 bases are TGTGCCAGCAGTCCGCAGATCGGCAGGGGGCTGGGCAATCAGCCCCAGCATTTT.

This clone was counted a few times. This sequence joins TRBV6-6 and TRBJ1-2; D is possibly TRBD1 (5 bases). The CDR3 is made up of 14 amino acids. V was clipped by 4 bases and J by 0 bases, with 9 bases between them. The germline V gene has CDR1 MNHNY and CDR2 SVGAGI (reference sequence). CDR3 nucleotide sequence: TGTGCCAGCAGTTCGAAGACAGCTAACTATGGCTACACCTTC. It yields the protein CASSSKTANYGYTF.

The rearrangement links TRBV7-2 to TRBJ1-1; TRBD1 matches at 8 bases. CDR1 SGHTA and CDR2 FQGNSA come from the germline V gene. J gave up 3 bases and V 4 bases, and 10 bases lay outside the gene matches. The CDR3 totals 16 residues. The chain's CDR3 is CASSSRTGREDTEAFF. The CDR3 DNA reads as TGTGCCAGCAGCTCACGGACAGGGAGGGAGGACACTGAAGCTTTCTTT.

The chain couples TRBV6-2 or TRBV6-3 to TRBJ1-1; D remains ambiguous. The V end was cut by 0 bases, the J end by 3 bases, with 23 bases between. Germline CDR1 and CDR2: MNHEY and SVGEGT. The CDR3 contains 19 residues. CDR3 in amino acids: CASSYSKVKALRRDTEAFF. The DNA of the CDR3 is TGTGCCAGCAGTTACTCGAAGGTTAAGGCTTTGCGGCGGGACACTGAAGCTTTCTTT.

The rearrangement joins TRBV7-9 to TRBJ2-7; 8 bases fit TRBD2. Germline V gene sequence: CDR1 SEHNR, CDR2 FQNEAQ (reference sequence). This CDR3 has 16 amino acids. V trimming: 3 bases; J trimming: 2 bases; junction bases outside the gene matches: 9. CDR3 sequence (DNA): TGTGCCAGCAGCTTCGGGGCTAGCGGGCGACCCTACGAGCAGTACTTC. Its protein is CASSFGASGRPYEQYF.

The chain combines TRBV3-1 (or the pseudogene TRBV3-2) with TRBJ2-1; 8 bases match TRBD2. From germline, CDR1 is LGHDT and CDR2 YNNKEL (reference sequence). This CDR3 comprises 15 residues. J gave up 2 bases and V 4 bases, and 4 bases lay outside the gene matches. The CDR3 reads CASSLVAGPYNEQFF. CDR3 DNA sequence: TGTGCCAGCAGCCTCGTAGCGGGACCCTACAATGAGCAGTTCTTC.

The CDR3: CATRTEETQYF. DNA of the CDR3: TGTGCCACCCGGACAGAAGAGACCCAGTACTTC. The chain links TRBV2 to TRBJ2-5, with D possibly TRBD1 on 6 matching bases. This CDR3 has 11 residues. V gave up 10 bases and J gave up 3 bases, with 9 bases separating them. Germline V gene data show CDR1 as SNHLY and CDR2 as FYNNEI.

This clone was found a few times. This chain links TRBV4-3 with TRBJ1-2; 7 nucleotides match TRBD1. Trimming at V came to 4 bases and at J to 4 bases, leaving 3 bases not matched to a gene. This CDR3 spans 13 amino acids. CDR1 and CDR2 from the germline V gene are LGHNA and YSLEER. The CDR3 coding sequence is TGCGCCAGCAGCCCACGGGACAGCTATGGCTACACCTTC. Protein: CASSPRDSYGYTF.

This sequence joins TRBV18 and TRBJ1-2, with 7 bases identical to TRBD1. This CDR3 comprises 12 residues. V was clipped by 2 bases and J by 13 bases; unmatched bases: 7. Germline CDR1 and CDR2: KGHSH and LQKENI. In DNA, the CDR3 is TGTGCCAGCTCACCAACAGGGGTCGATAGCACCTTC. Its protein is CASSPTGVDSTF. The full variable domain, rest sourced from reference TRBV18 and TRBJ1-2, is NAGVMQNPRHLVRRRGQEARLRCSPMKGHSHVYWYRQLPEEGLKFMVYLQKENIIDESGMPKERFSAEFPKEGPSILRIQQVVRGDSAAYFCASSPTGVDSTFGSGTRLTVV.

This clone was counted a few times. The chain combines TRBV5-5 with TRBJ1-1; D possibly corresponds to TRBD1 (5 bases). Deletions cut 3 bases from V and 5 bases from J, with 14 bases between. The CDR3 sequence is 14 residues long. The germline CDR1 and CDR2 sequences are SGHKS and YYEKEE (reference sequence). In nucleotides, the CDR3 is TGTGCCAGCAGCTCTGGAGCGTACAGGACTGAAGCTTTCTTT. The encoded protein is CASSSGAYRTEAFF.

This clone has a handful of counts. This chain joins TRBV28 and TRBJ1-3; no clear D. The V and J ends lost 5 bases and 3 bases respectively, with 17 bases between them. The length of the CDR3 is 16 residues. The germline V gene encodes CDR1 MDHEN and CDR2 SYDVKM. The CDR3 loop reads CASSIPGGSFGNTIYF. In nucleotides, the CDR3 is TGTGCCAGCAGTATACCAGGTGGGAGCTTTGGAAACACCATATATTTT.

V and J are TRBV16 and TRBJ2-1; 8 nucleotides match TRBD2. V was clipped by 0 bases and J by 6 bases; unmatched bases: 19. Germline V gives CDR1 KGHSY, CDR2 FQNENV. The CDR3 consists of 20 residues. CDR3 sequence reads: CASSQSLARAAGGVGNEQFF. CDR3 DNA: TGTGCCAGCAGCCAATCGTTAGCCAGGGCGGCGGGAGGAGTTGGCAATGAGCAGTTCTTC.

A single count supports this clone. The rearrangement joins TRBV7-2 to TRBJ2-7; 7 bases are a match to TRBD1. This CDR3 region has 15 residues. Germline-derived CDR1 and CDR2 are SGHTA and FQGNSA. J lost 5 bases, V lost 4 bases, and 11 bases had no gene match. CDR3 nucleotide sequence: TGTGCCAGCAGCTCTAAAGGGGGCGTCTTCCACGAGCAGTACTTC. Translation: CASSSKGGVFHEQYF.

As concerns this clone: At one end, the junction sequence differs from germline, possibly due to a read error. This chain links TRBV5-1 with TRBJ2-7, with TRBD2 matching over 9 bases. The CDR3 is 15 residues long. Per germline, CDR1 SGHRS and CDR2 YFSETQ. The CDR3, as DNA: TGCACCAGCAGCTTGATAGCGGGGGTCTCCTACGAGCAGTACTTC. Residues: CTSSLIAGVSYEQYF.

The V call is TRBV19, the J call TRBJ2-1; tentative D call: TRBD1 (6 bases). The CDR3 has 15 residues. The germline gives CDR1 LNHDA, CDR2 SQIVND (reference sequence). V gave up 1 base and J gave up 4 bases, with 11 bases separating them. CDR3 sequence: CASSIARTEYNEQFF. DNA of the CDR3: TGTGCCAGTAGTATAGCCCGGACAGAGTACAATGAGCAGTTCTTC.

This clone was observed once. The chain carries TRBV6-2 or TRBV6-3 and TRBJ2-1, with 14 nucleotides matching TRBD2. The germline gives CDR1 MNHEY, CDR2 SVGEGT. The V segment lost 6 bases and the J segment 9 bases; nucleotides outside the gene matches: 7. The CDR3 contains 15 residues. CDR3 loop: CASSRLAGGPGEQFF. Written as DNA, the CDR3 is TGTGCCAGCAGCCGACTAGCGGGAGGGCCAGGTGAGCAGTTCTTC.